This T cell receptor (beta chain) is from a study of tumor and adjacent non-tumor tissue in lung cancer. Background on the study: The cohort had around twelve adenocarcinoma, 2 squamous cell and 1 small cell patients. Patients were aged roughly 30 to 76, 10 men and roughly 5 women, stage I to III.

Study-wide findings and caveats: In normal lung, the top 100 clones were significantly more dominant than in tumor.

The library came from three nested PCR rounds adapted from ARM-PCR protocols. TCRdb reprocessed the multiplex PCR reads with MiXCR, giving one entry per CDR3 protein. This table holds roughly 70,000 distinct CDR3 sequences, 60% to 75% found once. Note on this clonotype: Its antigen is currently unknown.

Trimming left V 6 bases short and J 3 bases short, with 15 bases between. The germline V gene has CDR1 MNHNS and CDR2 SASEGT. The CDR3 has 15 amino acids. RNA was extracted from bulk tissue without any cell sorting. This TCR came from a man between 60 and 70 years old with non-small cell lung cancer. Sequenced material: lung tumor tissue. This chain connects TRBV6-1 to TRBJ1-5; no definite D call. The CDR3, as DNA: TGTGCCAGCAGCATCATGCAGCAGACCAATCAGCCCCAGCATTTT. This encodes CASSIMQQTNQPQHF.